This TCR beta chain was identified in a study of regulatory T cells in long-lasting Graves disease. Notes on the study in general: When disease was persistent, TRBV28, TRBJ1-2 and TRBJ2-5 were the favored segments.

Time point reported: newly diagnosed GD, antithyroid drugs for less than 3 months. Generation of the TCR library employed RNA extracted from PBMCs. Germline CDR1 reads SNHLY; CDR2 reads FYNNEI. V lost 6 bases, J lost 4 bases, and 10 bases lay in between. The CDR3 totals 13 residues. Arm-PCR of CDR3 regions and iRepertoire HTBI primers were used to build TCR beta libraries. From the multiplex PCR reads, TCRdb called clonotypes with MiXCR, one entry per CDR3 protein. The sample lists 450,000 to 600,000 distinct CDR3 sequences, roughly 14% occurring once. This clonotype occurred many times. Its antigen is not known. The data also belong to a second study, concerning T cells in Graves' hyperthyroidism and ophthalmopathy. That study adds: HTBI primers were the set used in a first-round RT-PCR of the TCR CDR3. Blood also contained most expanded thyroid clonotypes above 0.001.

The sample in question was peripheral blood mononuclear cells (PBMCs), obtained at new diagnosis, from a patient treated with antithyroid drugs. The chain links TRBV2 to TRBJ1-5; no reliable D call. The sequence came from a man between 25 and 39 years old with Graves disease. CDR3 in DNA: TGTGCCAGCAGGAGGCGGGAGAATCAGCCCCAGCATTTT. Protein: CASRRRENQPQHF.